A single sample gave rise to the 19 T cell receptor beta chains below, sequenced in a study of cytomegalovirus exposure and HLA in healthy donors. In the PCR, 60 Vbeta and 13 Jbeta primers were used. Data came from immunoSEQ multiplex PCR; TCRdb stores just in-frame clones and leaves some out. The top ten clones hold under 2% of a sample with some 190,000 clones, 70% to 90% of them seen once. The specimen sequenced was PBMCs. The source of these receptors is a woman younger than 30 in good health and CMV-seronegative.

This chain joins TRBV28 and TRBJ2-7; D call uncertain. From germline, CDR1 is MDHEN and CDR2 SYDVKM. This CDR3 is 14 amino acids long. V dropped 2 bases and J dropped 4 bases, with 12 bases sitting between them. The chain's CDR3 is CASSLGAGSYEQYF. In DNA, the CDR3 is TGTGCCAGCAGTTTAGGTGCCGGGTCATACGAGCAGTACTTC.

The V gene is TRBV5-6, the J gene TRBJ2-7, with D possibly being TRBD2 (5 bases). The CDR3 runs to 14 residues. The V end lost 5 bases, the J end lost 2 bases, and 14 bases lay between the germline ends. Germline loops: CDR1 SGHDT, CDR2 YYEEEE. CDR3 loop: CASSPVANPYEQYF. CDR3 DNA sequence: TGTGCCAGCAGTCCGGTAGCGAACCCCTACGAGCAGTACTTC. The entire variable domain, with the rest obtained from reference TRBV5-6 and TRBJ2-7, is as follows: DAGVTQSPTHLIKTRGQQVTLRCSPKSGHDTVSWYQQALGQGPQFIFQYYEEEERQRGNFPDRFSGHQFPNYSSELNVNALLLGDSALYLCASSPVANPYEQYFGPGTRLTVT.

This clone has a handful of counts. The chain links TRBV9 to TRBJ1-6; D is ambiguous. Germline V gives CDR1 SGDLS, CDR2 YYNGEE. With 2 bases removed from V and 7 bases from J, the gap between germline ends came to 10 bases. The CDR3 loop spans 14 amino acids. In DNA, the CDR3 is TGTGCCAGCAGCGTGGCCGCCTTAAATTCACCCCTCCACTTT. Amino acids: CASSVAALNSPLHF.

Here the CDR3 reads CASSLGSGGNTEAFF. The CDR3 region has the DNA TGTGCCAGCAGTTTAGGGTCAGGGGGCAACACTGAAGCTTTCTTT. The rearrangement joins TRBV28 to TRBJ1-1, with TRBD1 matching over 8 bases. The V segment lost 2 bases and the J segment 2 bases; nucleotides outside the gene matches: 4. Germline V lookup: CDR1 MDHEN, CDR2 SYDVKM. This CDR3 comprises 15 residues.

This chain uses TRBV15 with TRBJ1-5, with 9 nucleotides matching TRBD1. In germline, CDR1 is LNHNV, CDR2 YYDKDF (reference sequence). J lost 7 bases, V lost 1 base, and 2 bases had no gene match. The CDR3 length is 14 residues. CDR3 loop: CATSRGQGEQPQHF. CDR3 coding DNA: TGTGCCACCAGCAGAGGACAGGGGGAACAGCCCCAGCATTTT. Together with reference TRBV15 and TRBJ1-5, the CDR3 gives the full variable domain: DAMVIQNPRYQVTQFGKPVTLSCSQTLNHNVMYWYQQKSSQAPKLLFHYYDKDFNNEADTPDNFQSRRPNTSFCFLDIRSPGLGDTAMYLCATSRGQGEQPQHFGDGTRLSIL.

The rearrangement joins TRBV2 to TRBJ2-3, with 12 nucleotides matching TRBD2. CDR1 is SNHLY and CDR2 is FYNNEI in the germline V gene. This CDR3 comprises 14 residues. The junction had 7 bases not matched to a gene; V was cut back by 5 bases and J by 10 bases. The CDR3, as DNA: TGTGCCAGCAGTCCCGGGACTAGCGGGTGGGCGCAGTATTTT. It is translated as CASSPGTSGWAQYF.

The CDR3 spells CARGTSGRTDTQYF. CDR3 bases: TGTGCCAGGGGGACTAGCGGGAGAACAGATACGCAGTATTTT. The chain couples TRBV21-1 to TRBJ2-3; the table assigns TRBD2, which was not confirmed against the DNA. TRBV21-1 is termed a pseudogene. This CDR3 is 14 amino acids long.

The rearrangement links TRBV10-3 to TRBJ1-3; 7 bases are a match to TRBD1. CDR1 is ENHRY, CDR2 SYGVKD, per germline. V was pared by 3 bases and J by 3 bases, with 14 bases of the junction left unmatched. The length of the CDR3 is 18 residues. Written as DNA, the CDR3 is TGTGCCATCAGTGACCCGGGACAGTGGGGAATGTATGGAAACACCATATATTTT. Protein sequence: CAISDPGQWGMYGNTIYF.

This clone was seen a few times. The V gene is TRBV5-1, the J gene TRBJ2-7, with D perhaps TRBD2 (6 bases). CDR1 is SGHRS, CDR2 YFSETQ, per germline. The V end was cut by 5 bases, the J end by 3 bases, with 15 bases between. This CDR3 is built from 14 residues. As DNA, the CDR3 is TGCGCCAGCAGGGCCGGGACTTGGGGCTACGAGCAGTACTTC. Protein: CASRAGTWGYEQYF.

The V gene is TRBV5-1, the J gene TRBJ1-5, with TRBD1 matching over 9 bases. The germline V gene has CDR1 SGHRS and CDR2 YFSETQ. This CDR3 is built from 14 residues. V shed 4 bases and J 7 bases; nucleotides not matched to a gene: 6. CDR3 amino acids: CASSTTGGDQPQHF. The DNA for the CDR3 is TGCGCCAGCAGCACCACAGGGGGCGACCAGCCCCAGCATTTT.

The V and J genes are TRBV21-1 and TRBJ2-7; no check of the table's D call, TRBD2, against the DNA was made. TRBV21-1 is described as a pseudogene. The CDR3 spans 18 residues. The CDR3 here is CASSKEARIVPYSYEQYF. The CDR3 region has the DNA TGTGCCAGCAGCAAAGAGGCGCGGATAGTTCCCTATTCCTACGAGCAGTACTTC.

V usage is TRBV10-3 and J usage is TRBJ2-7; 11 positions agree with TRBD1. The V gene's germline CDR1 is ENHRY and CDR2 SYGVKD. This CDR3 comprises 15 residues. The ends lost 0 bases at V and 5 bases at J; junction bases unmatched: 3. The CDR3 region has the DNA TGTGCCATCAGTGAGTCCGGACAGGGGGCCAACGAGCAGTACTTC. The encoded protein is CAISESGQGANEQYF.

V and J are TRBV10-3 and TRBJ2-7, with TRBD2 matching over 10 bases. J lost 1 base, V lost 8 bases, and 2 bases had no gene match. Per germline, CDR1 ENHRY and CDR2 SYGVKD. This CDR3 is 13 amino acids long. CDR3 loop: CAIGTSESYEQYF. CDR3 DNA: TGTGCCATCGGGACTAGCGAATCCTACGAGCAGTACTTC.

CDR3 coding DNA: TGTGCCAGCAGTGGACAGGGGGCTGTCTCTGGAAACACCATATATTTT. Its translation is CASSGQGAVSGNTIYF. The chain links TRBV2 to TRBJ1-3; 10 bases line up with TRBD1. There are 16 residues in the CDR3. J gave up 0 bases and V 4 bases, and 3 bases lay outside the gene matches. The germline V gene encodes CDR1 SNHLY and CDR2 FYNNEI.

The gene calls are TRBV7-9 and TRBJ1-1; D is unresolved. V was clipped by 4 bases and J by 3 bases, with 6 bases between them. Germline V gene lookup returns CDR1 SEHNR and CDR2 FQNEAQ (reference sequence). The CDR3 is made up of 12 amino acids. The CDR3 loop reads CASSSSYTEAFF. The CDR3 nucleotides read TGTGCCAGCAGCTCGAGTTACACTGAAGCTTTCTTT.

The V gene is TRBV7-2, the J gene TRBJ1-1; 8 bases match TRBD1. CDR3 size: 17 residues. The V and J ends lost 3 bases and 3 bases, in that order; junction bases with no gene match: 12. Germline V gene sequence: CDR1 SGHTA, CDR2 FQGNSA. In DNA form, the CDR3 reads TGTGCCAGCAGCTTTTTATCACAGGGGGTATGGCACACTGAAGCTTTCTTT. It specifies CASSFLSQGVWHTEAFF.

This sequence joins TRBV5-4 and TRBJ2-5; TRBD2 matches at 8 bases. Looked up from germline, CDR1 is SGHNT and CDR2 is YYREEE (reference sequence). The CDR3 is 15 residues long. The trim removed 4 bases at V and 9 bases at J, leaving 14 bases unmatched. The CDR3 DNA reads TGTGCCAGCAGCCCTCGGGTGCGGGGGGCAAATTCCCAGTACTTC. The encoded protein is CASSPRVRGANSQYF.

The chain recombines TRBV11-2 with TRBJ1-1; 8 nucleotides align to TRBD1. Trimming cost V 4 bases and J 5 bases; bases outside gene matches: 9. Per the germline V gene, CDR1 is SGHAT and CDR2 is FQNNGV. The CDR3 is 15 amino acids. DNA for the CDR3: TGTGCCAGCAGCTCTCCCCAGGGGGCAGGAACTGAAGCTTTCTTT. It encodes CASSSPQGAGTEAFF.

This sequence joins TRBV6-5 and TRBJ1-2, with 9 bases matching TRBD1. The CDR3 sequence is 15 residues long. Trimming cost V 5 bases and J 4 bases; bases outside gene matches: 8. Germline V CDR1 and CDR2: MNHEY, SVGAGI. The chain's CDR3 is CASSPHPTGGYGYTF. CDR3 bases: TGTGCCAGCAGTCCTCATCCGACAGGGGGCTATGGCTACACCTTC.